The 10 T cell receptor beta chains listed next were all sequenced from one sample in a study of a mutant IDH1 vaccine in newly diagnosed glioma. Time point defined: week 35, safety follow-up. The content of each vaccine dose was 300 ug of mutant IDH1 20-mer peptide, and topical imiquimod accompanied it. Which antigens these TCRs recognize remains unknown. Some clones are missing from TCRdb's copy, which holds only in-frame ones; the method was immunoSEQ multiplex PCR. Here the sample spans about 32,000 clones, approximately 78% being singletons. The material was PBMCs, obtained from a glioma patient whose treatment included an IDH1 peptide vaccine. The receptors shown here come from a woman in her 40s with glioma.

CDR3 sequence: CASSEVRGPRTGELFF. The CDR3 nucleotides are TGTGCCAGCAGTGAAGTTCGTGGACCCAGAACCGGGGAGCTGTTTTTT. The rearrangement uses TRBV2 and TRBJ2-2; D is uncertain. Trimming pared 1 base from V and 5 bases from J, leaving 14 bases between. The CDR3 is 16 residues long. Germline V gene sequence: CDR1 SNHLY, CDR2 FYNNEI.

The chain employs TRBV4-2 and TRBJ2-7, with 10 bases fitting TRBD2. From germline, CDR1 is LGHNA and CDR2 YNFKEQ. The ends lost 0 bases at V and 2 bases at J; junction bases unmatched: 1. The CDR3 covers 15 residues. The CDR3 nucleotides read TGTGCCAGCAGCCAAGAGCTAGCGGGGGCCTACGAGCAGTACTTC. Amino acid sequence: CASSQELAGAYEQYF.

The rearrangement links TRBV27 to TRBJ2-1, with D unclear. V lost 5 bases to trimming and J lost 0 bases, with 11 bases between them. The germline CDR1 and CDR2 sequences are MNHEY and SMNVEV (reference sequence). The CDR3 loop spans 15 amino acids. The CDR3 region is CASSQDPSSYNEQFF. CDR3 nucleotide sequence: TGTGCCAGCAGTCAGGACCCCAGCTCCTACAATGAGCAGTTCTTC.

In its sample, this clone is medium-sized. The chain has TRBV30 and TRBJ1-6, with TRBD1 matching over 8 bases. The CDR3 covers 13 residues. Germline CDR1 is GTSNPN and CDR2 is SVGIG (reference sequence). V shed 0 bases and J 9 bases; nucleotides not matched to a gene: 1. This CDR3 is CAWSVTGGSPLHF. DNA for the CDR3: TGTGCCTGGAGTGTAACAGGGGGTTCACCCCTCCACTTT.

This chain links TRBV7-2 with TRBJ2-3; tentative D call: TRBD1 (6 bases). The CDR3 extends over 17 amino acids. Germline V CDR1 and CDR2: SGHTA, FQGNSA. The V end was cut by 0 bases, the J end by 5 bases, with 18 bases between. CDR3 amino acids: CASSLASRVQGLDTQYF. As DNA, the CDR3 is TGTGCCAGCAGCTTAGCGTCAAGAGTACAGGGCTTAGATACGCAGTATTTT.

The gene calls are TRBV5-1 and TRBJ2-5; no reliable D call. The CDR3 length is 13 residues. The germline gives CDR1 SGHRS, CDR2 YFSETQ. The ends were cut back, 0 bases at V and 2 bases at J, with 5 bases in the middle. This CDR3 is CASSLVQQETQYF. The CDR3 nucleotides read TGCGCCAGCAGCTTGGTACAGCAAGAGACCCAGTACTTC.

The chain combines TRBV6-5 with TRBJ1-2; weak D call: TRBD1 (6 bases). Deletions cut 4 bases from V and 8 bases from J, with 23 bases between. This CDR3 is 16 amino acids long. Germline V gene data show CDR1 as MNHEY and CDR2 as SVGAGI. The CDR3 sequence is CASSSTYIIQGKGYTF. Here the CDR3 DNA reads TGTGCCAGCAGTTCTACCTATATAATCCAGGGGAAGGGCTACACCTTC.

The chain employs TRBV7-9 and TRBJ2-6; a weak D match, TRBD1 (6 bases). V was shortened by 1 base and J by 0 bases, with 16 bases between the two germline ends. The CDR3 totals 19 residues. CDR1 is SEHNR and CDR2 is FQNEAQ in the germline V gene (reference sequence). This CDR3 is CASSLGGRQVGSGANVLTF. DNA of the CDR3: TGTGCCAGCAGCTTAGGGGGAAGACAGGTCGGCTCTGGGGCCAACGTCCTGACTTTC. The entire variable domain, with the rest obtained from reference TRBV7-9 and TRBJ2-6, is as follows: DTGVSQNPRHKITKRGQNVTFRCDPISEHNRLYWYRQTLGQGPEFLTYFQNEAQLEKSRLLSDRFSAERPKGSFSTLEIQRTEQGDSAMYLCASSLGGRQVGSGANVLTFGAGSRLTVL.

The chain combines TRBV6-1 with TRBJ2-7; possible D gene TRBD2, 5 bases. The CDR3 consists of 12 residues. The germline V gene has CDR1 MNHNS and CDR2 SASEGT. Trimming stripped 5 bases from V and 1 base from J, with 6 bases between. The CDR3 protein is CASSRTSYEQYF. Written as DNA, the CDR3 is TGTGCCAGCAGTAGGACTTCCTACGAGCAGTACTTC.

The chain uses TRBV19 and TRBJ1-1; the match to TRBD1 covers 7 bases. This CDR3 comprises 13 residues. Germline V gene lookup returns CDR1 LNHDA and CDR2 SQIVND (reference sequence). Trimming cost V 7 bases and J 3 bases; bases outside gene matches: 5. As DNA, the CDR3 is TGTGCCAGTACTATGGGACAGTACACTGAAGCTTTCTTT. It codes for CASTMGQYTEAFF.